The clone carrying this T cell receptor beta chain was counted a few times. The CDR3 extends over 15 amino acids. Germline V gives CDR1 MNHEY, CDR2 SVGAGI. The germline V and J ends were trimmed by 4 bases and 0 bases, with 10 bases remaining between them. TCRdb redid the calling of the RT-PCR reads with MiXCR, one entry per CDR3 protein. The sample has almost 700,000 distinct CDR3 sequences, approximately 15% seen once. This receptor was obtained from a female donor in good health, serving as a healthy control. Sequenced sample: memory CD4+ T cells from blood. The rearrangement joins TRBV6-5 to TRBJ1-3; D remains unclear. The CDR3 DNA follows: TGTGCCAGCAGTTCCGGATCCTACTCTGGAAACACCATATATTTT. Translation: CASSSGSYSGNTIYF.